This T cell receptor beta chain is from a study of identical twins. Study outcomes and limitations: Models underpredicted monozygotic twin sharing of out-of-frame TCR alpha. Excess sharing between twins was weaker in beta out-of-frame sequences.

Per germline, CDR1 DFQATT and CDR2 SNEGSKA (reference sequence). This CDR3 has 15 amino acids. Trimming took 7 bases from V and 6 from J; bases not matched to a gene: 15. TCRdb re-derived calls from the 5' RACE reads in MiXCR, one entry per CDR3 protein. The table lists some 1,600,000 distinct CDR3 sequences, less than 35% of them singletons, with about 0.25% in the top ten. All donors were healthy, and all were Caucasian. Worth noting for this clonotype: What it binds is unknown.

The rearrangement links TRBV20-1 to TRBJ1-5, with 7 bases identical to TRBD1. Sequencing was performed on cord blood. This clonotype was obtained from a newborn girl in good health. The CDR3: CSVLGRKGATQPQHF. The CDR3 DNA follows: TGCAGTGTGTTGGGGAGGAAGGGGGCTACTCAGCCCCAGCATTTT.